The 20 T cell receptor beta chains below were found in one sample sequenced in a study of blood T cell repertoires in COVID-19. TCRdb's table, derived via immunoSEQ multiplex PCR, lists solely in-frame clones and lacks some. Found here are roughly 40,000 clones, around 76% of them singletons; the top ten hold about 9%. Sequenced input: peripheral blood. The receptors shown here come from a man between 65 and 79 years old with active or convalescent COVID-19.

The V and J genes are TRBV6-5 and TRBJ2-7, with D unclear. Germline CDR1 and CDR2: MNHEY and SVGAGI. The CDR3 contains 12 residues. V lost 6 bases, J lost 1 base, and 7 bases lay in between. This chain's CDR3 is CASRRQSYEQYF. The CDR3 DNA is TGTGCCAGCAGGAGACAATCCTACGAGCAGTACTTC.

The chain employs TRBV7-7 and TRBJ2-5; D may be TRBD2 (6 bases). From germline, CDR1 is SSHAT and CDR2 FNYEAQ (reference sequence). V lost 2 bases, J lost 5 bases, and 15 bases lay in between. This CDR3 has 15 residues. CDR3 residues: CASSLRFRAGETQYF. CDR3 in DNA: TGTGCCAGCAGCTTAAGGTTCAGGGCGGGGGAGACCCAGTACTTC.

This clone was observed a handful of times. The genes are TRBV19 and TRBJ1-1; 9 nucleotides match TRBD1. This CDR3 region has 13 residues. Germline V gene data show CDR1 as LNHDA and CDR2 as SQIVND (reference sequence). The junction had 5 bases not matched to a gene; V was cut back by 4 bases and J by 8 bases. CDR3 loop: CASSRDREAEAFF. As DNA, the CDR3 is TGTGCCAGTAGTAGGGACAGGGAAGCCGAAGCTTTCTTT.

V is TRBV3-1 (or the pseudogene TRBV3-2) and J is TRBJ1-2, with 7 bases that match TRBD1. Germline-derived CDR1 and CDR2 are LGHDT and YNNKEL (reference sequence). CDR3 length: 14 residues. Trimming took 2 bases from V and 7 from J; bases not matched to a gene: 7. The CDR3 spells CASSQTSTGVGYTF. CDR3 DNA: TGTGCCAGCAGCCAAACCTCAACAGGGGTTGGCTACACCTTC.

V and J are TRBV30 and TRBJ1-2, with TRBD1 identical over 7 bases. J gave up 8 bases and V 3 bases, and 12 bases lay outside the gene matches. The germline gives CDR1 GTSNPN, CDR2 SVGIG (reference sequence). The CDR3 is made up of 14 amino acids. The CDR3 loop reads CAWRRQGKLNGYTF. The DNA of the CDR3 is TGTGCCTGGAGAAGACAGGGTAAGTTAAACGGCTACACCTTC.

The rearrangement joins TRBV5-4 to TRBJ1-4; possible D gene TRBD1, 5 bases. CDR1 and CDR2 (germline): SGHNT, YYREEE (reference sequence). The CDR3 totals 15 residues. Deletions cut 0 bases from V and 8 bases from J, with 14 bases between. DNA of the CDR3: TGTGCCAGCAGCTTGGCCGGTTTAGGGGCAGAAAAACTGTTTTTT. Encoded protein: CASSLAGLGAEKLFF.

This sequence joins TRBV12-1 and TRBJ1-5; the DNA was not compared with TRBD1, the D call given in the table. TRBV12-1 is marked as a pseudogene. The CDR3 length is 17 residues. The DNA of the CDR3 is TGTGCCAGCAGCCACCCGGGGAGACAGGGGGAGGATCAGCCCCAGCATTTT. Translation gives CASSHPGRQGEDQPQHF.

V usage is TRBV6-6 and J usage is TRBJ1-5; D perhaps matches TRBD1 (5 bases). The V and J ends lost 6 bases and 2 bases respectively, with 11 bases between them. The CDR3 totals 14 residues. The germline gives CDR1 MNHNY, CDR2 SVGAGI (reference sequence). The CDR3 DNA reads TGTGCCAGCAGCCCCAGGGATCGCAATCAGCCCCAGCATTTT. Residues: CASSPRDRNQPQHF.

This clone was seen more than once but under ten times. The chain couples TRBV4-1 to TRBJ2-3; tentative D call: TRBD2 (6 bases). The germline CDR1 and CDR2 sequences are MGHRA and YSYEKL. V was trimmed by 6 bases and J by 1 base, leaving 17 bases between them. There are 16 residues in the CDR3. The CDR3 DNA sequence: TGCGCCAGCAGGCCCGTCGCGGGGTTGGGCACAGATACGCAGTATTTT. Translation: CASRPVAGLGTDTQYF.

This clone has just one count. This sequence joins TRBV19 and TRBJ2-7; 12 nucleotides agree with TRBD2. Germline values: CDR1 LNHDA, CDR2 SQIVND (reference sequence). The trim removed 3 bases at V and 5 bases at J, leaving 11 bases unmatched. The CDR3 totals 17 residues. The CDR3 sequence: CASSILSGLAGSDEQYF. The DNA of the CDR3 is TGTGCCAGTAGTATCCTATCAGGACTAGCGGGGAGCGACGAGCAGTACTTC.

The chain links TRBV10-1 to TRBJ2-3; D is possibly TRBD2 (6 bases). CDR3 length equals 14 residues. Germline V gene data show CDR1 as WNHNN and CDR2 as SYGVQD (reference sequence). The V gene lost 3 bases and the J gene lost 5 bases, with 12 bases spanning the gap. The CDR3 spells CASSDWGLQDTQYF. The CDR3 DNA sequence: TGCGCCAGCAGTGATTGGGGACTTCAAGATACGCAGTATTTT.

V is TRBV20-1 and J is TRBJ2-5; 10 positions match TRBD2. This CDR3 is built from 15 residues. Germline V CDR1 and CDR2: DFQATT, SNEGSKA (reference sequence). Trimming took 3 bases from V and 0 from J; bases not matched to a gene: 4. The CDR3 here is CSASPSGGYQETQYF. Written as DNA, the CDR3 is TGCAGTGCTAGTCCTAGCGGGGGCTACCAAGAGACCCAGTACTTC.

The V gene is TRBV28, the J gene TRBJ1-6; weak D call: TRBD1 (6 bases). V lost 8 bases and J 6 bases, leaving 14 bases between the germline ends. This CDR3 has 14 amino acids. The germline V gene encodes CDR1 MDHEN and CDR2 SYDVKM. CDR3 sequence reads: CASVTGHLNSPLHF. As DNA, the CDR3 is TGTGCCAGCGTAACGGGACACCTTAATTCACCCCTCCACTTT. Together with reference TRBV28 and TRBJ1-6, the CDR3 gives the full variable domain: DVKVTQSSRYLVKRTGEKVFLECVQDMDHENMFWYRQDPGLGLRLIYFSYDVKMKEKGDIPEGYSVSREKKERFSLILESASTNQTSMYLCASVTGHLNSPLHFGNGTRLTVT.

This chain joins TRBV12-3 or TRBV12-4 and TRBJ2-7; possible D gene TRBD2, 5 bases. V was shortened by 3 bases and J by 5 bases, with 11 bases between the two germline ends. This CDR3 spans 13 amino acids. CDR3 region: CASSFEQRDEQYF. CDR3 coding DNA: TGTGCCAGCAGTTTTGAACAGAGGGACGAGCAGTACTTC.

The chain has TRBV28 and TRBJ1-5, with 8 bases fitting TRBD1. The CDR3 covers 18 residues. CDR1 and CDR2 (germline): MDHEN, SYDVKM. The CDR3 region is CGSTIGSGTGVSNQPQHF. The CDR3 nucleotides are TGTGGAAGCACCATAGGGTCCGGGACAGGAGTTAGCAATCAGCCCCAGCATTTT.

This clone showed up just a few times. The chain joins TRBV18 to TRBJ2-1, with D tentatively TRBD2 (5 bases). V was clipped by 5 bases and J by 6 bases, with 17 bases between them. CDR1 and CDR2 from the germline V gene are KGHSH and LQKENI. The CDR3 runs 15 residues. CDR3 DNA: TGTGCCAGCTCAGCCATCGGGAAGCGTCCCAATGAGCAGTTCTTC. Translating gives CASSAIGKRPNEQFF.

The V call is TRBV6-5, the J call TRBJ1-5; no firm D call. The germline V gene has CDR1 MNHEY and CDR2 SVGAGI. V dropped 4 bases and J dropped 0 bases, with 13 bases sitting between them. The CDR3 has 16 residues. The CDR3 here is CASSWAGLGSNQPQHF. The CDR3 DNA sequence: TGTGCCAGCAGTTGGGCAGGCCTGGGTAGCAATCAGCCCCAGCATTTT.

This rearrangement joins TRBV6-2 or TRBV6-3 to TRBJ2-7, with TRBD2 matching over 11 bases. CDR1 is MNHEY, CDR2 SVGEGT, per germline. V lost 5 bases to trimming and J lost 2 bases; unmatched junction nucleotides: 5. This CDR3 contains 15 residues. Written as DNA, the CDR3 is TGTGCCAGCAGTCAAAGGGGACTAGCGGCCTACGAGCAGTACTTC. It is translated as CASSQRGLAAYEQYF.

This clone was detected only once. The V call is TRBV11-3, the J call TRBJ2-1; 7 bases map to TRBD1. Germline V gene lookup returns CDR1 SGHNT and CDR2 YENEEA. The CDR3 extends over 15 amino acids. V was clipped by 5 bases and J by 5 bases; unmatched bases: 9. CDR3 in amino acids: CASSPGTAFNNEQFF. The CDR3 DNA sequence: TGTGCCAGCAGCCCCGGGACAGCCTTCAACAATGAGCAGTTCTTC.

This sequence joins TRBV5-6 and TRBJ2-3; possible D gene TRBD1, 5 bases. The V gene lost 3 bases and the J gene lost 1 base, with 12 bases spanning the gap. The V gene's germline CDR1 is SGHDT and CDR2 YYEEEE. The CDR3 is 15 residues long. The CDR3 DNA reads TGTGCCAGCAGCTCCCCCCCCAGGGGCACAGATACGCAGTATTTT. It is translated as CASSSPPRGTDTQYF. Using reference TRBV5-6 and TRBJ2-3 for the parts outside the CDR3, the full variable domain is DAGVTQSPTHLIKTRGQQVTLRCSPKSGHDTVSWYQQALGQGPQFIFQYYEEEERQRGNFPDRFSGHQFPNYSSELNVNALLLGDSALYLCASSSPPRGTDTQYFGPGTRLTVL.